This T cell receptor beta chain comes out of a study of regulatory T cells in long-lasting Graves disease. Study observations and caveats: Possibly, accuracy suffered from the small sample size.

This clonotype came up many times. Its matching antigen is unknown. J lost 1 base, V lost 7 bases, and 3 bases had no gene match. Looked up from germline, CDR1 is MNHEY and CDR2 is SMNVEV (reference sequence). The CDR3 sequence is 14 residues long. Arm-PCR of CDR3 regions with iRepertoire HTBI primers generated TCR beta libraries. TCRdb reprocessed the multiplex PCR reads with MiXCR, giving one entry per CDR3 protein. The sample yields a few hundred thousand distinct CDR3 sequences, around 17% seen once. Time point described: newly diagnosed GD, antithyroid drugs for less than 3 months. PBMC-derived RNA was used for the TCR library. These records were also assigned to another study, of T cells in Graves' hyperthyroidism and ophthalmopathy.

The V gene is TRBV27, the J gene TRBJ2-2, with 7 positions matching TRBD2. The source is a man in his forties with Graves disease. Here the sequenced sample was peripheral blood mononuclear cells (PBMCs), taken at new diagnosis, from a patient treated with antithyroid drugs. In DNA, the CDR3 is TGTGCCAGCAAGCGGGGAAGGAACACCGGGGAGCTGTTTTTT. Its protein is CASKRGRNTGELFF.